This T cell receptor beta chain was identified in a study of blood T cell repertoires in COVID-19. The CDR3 is 15 amino acids. With 8 bases removed from V and 4 bases from J, the gap between germline ends came to 20 bases. CDR1 SGHVS and CDR2 FQNEAQ come from the germline V gene. Categorization into cohorts depended on clinical history that participants reported. A COVID-19 case was met by exposed participants within 2 weeks before study entry. The data were produced by immunoSEQ multiplex PCR, yet TCRdb's version contains in-frame clones alone and is incomplete. Counted here are approximately 300,000 clones, 85% occurring once; the ten biggest clones make up around 1.9%.

What was sequenced was PBMCs or T cells enriched from blood (not recorded which). This chain joins TRBV7-8 and TRBJ1-2; weak D call: TRBD1 (5 bases). This TCR came from a woman aged 25 to 39 who had been exposed to COVID-19. The CDR3 DNA reads as TGTGCCAGCGGTCTAAGTCTGACAGACATCTATGGCTACACCTTC. The encoded protein is CASGLSLTDIYGYTF.